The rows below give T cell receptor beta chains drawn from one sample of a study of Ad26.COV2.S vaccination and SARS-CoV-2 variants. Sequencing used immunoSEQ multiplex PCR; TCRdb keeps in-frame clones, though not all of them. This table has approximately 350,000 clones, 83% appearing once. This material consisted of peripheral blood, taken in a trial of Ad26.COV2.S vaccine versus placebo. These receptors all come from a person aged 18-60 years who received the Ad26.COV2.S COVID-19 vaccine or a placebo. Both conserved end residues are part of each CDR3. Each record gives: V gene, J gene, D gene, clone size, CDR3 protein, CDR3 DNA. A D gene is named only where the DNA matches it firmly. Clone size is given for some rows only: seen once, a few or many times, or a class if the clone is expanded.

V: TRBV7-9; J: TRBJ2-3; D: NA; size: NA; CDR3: CASSPTLDTQYF; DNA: TGTGCCAGCAGCCCCACCCTCGATACGCAGTATTTT
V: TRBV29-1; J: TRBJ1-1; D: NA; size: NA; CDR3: CSVRWGGSEAFF; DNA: TGCAGCGTTCGATGGGGCGGATCTGAAGCTTTCTTT
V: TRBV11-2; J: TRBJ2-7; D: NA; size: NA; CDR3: CASSPHRGGNEQYF; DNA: TGTGCCAGCAGCCCTCACAGGGGGGGGAACGAGCAGTACTTC
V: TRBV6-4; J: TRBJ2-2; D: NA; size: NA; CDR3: CASSTHLTGELFF; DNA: TGTGCCAGCAGCACCCACCTGACCGGGGAGCTGTTTTTT
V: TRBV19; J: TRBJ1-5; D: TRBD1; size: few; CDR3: CASSKTGGPSNQPQHF; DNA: TGTGCCAGTAGTAAGACAGGGGGCCCGAGCAATCAGCCCCAGCATTTT
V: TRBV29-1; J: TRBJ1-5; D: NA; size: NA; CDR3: CSAAREGGQPQHF; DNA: TGCAGCGCCGCGAGGGAGGGGGGGCAGCCCCAGCATTTT
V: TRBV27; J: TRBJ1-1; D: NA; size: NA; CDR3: CASRSGSNTEAFF; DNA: TGTGCCAGCAGGAGTGGTTCAAACACTGAAGCTTTCTTT
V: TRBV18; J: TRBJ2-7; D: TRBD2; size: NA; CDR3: CASSPNLAGGPYEQYF; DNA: TGTGCCAGCTCACCTAATCTAGCGGGAGGTCCCTACGAGCAGTACTTC
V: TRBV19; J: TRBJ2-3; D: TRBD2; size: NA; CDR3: CASSSLGLAGVGTQYF; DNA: TGTGCCAGTAGTAGCCTCGGACTAGCGGGAGTGGGTACGCAGTATTTT
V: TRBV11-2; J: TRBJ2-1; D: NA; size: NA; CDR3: CASRGWGEQFF; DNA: TGTGCCAGCAGGGGTTGGGGTGAGCAGTTCTTC
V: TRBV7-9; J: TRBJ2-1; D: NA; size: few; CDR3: CASSFPGSSYNEQFF; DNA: TGTGCCAGCAGCTTTCCAGGAAGCTCCTACAATGAGCAGTTCTTC
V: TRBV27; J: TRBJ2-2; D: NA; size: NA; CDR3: CASRRSGTGELFF; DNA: TGTGCCAGCAGGCGGTCGGGCACCGGGGAGCTGTTTTTT
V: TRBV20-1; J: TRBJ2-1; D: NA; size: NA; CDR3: CSASVEGSLNEQFF; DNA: TGCAGTGCTAGTGTGGAGGGATCTCTCAATGAGCAGTTCTTC
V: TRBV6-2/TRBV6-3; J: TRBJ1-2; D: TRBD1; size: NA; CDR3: CASSYRQGVANYGYTF; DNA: TGTGCCAGCAGTTACCGACAGGGGGTGGCTAACTATGGCTACACCTTC
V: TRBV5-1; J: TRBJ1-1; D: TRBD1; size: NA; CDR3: CASSWGQGEAFF; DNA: TGCGCCAGCAGCTGGGGACAGGGGGAAGCTTTCTTT
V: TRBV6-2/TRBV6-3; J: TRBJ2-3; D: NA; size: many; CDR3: CASSYKGDTDTQYF; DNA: TGTGCCAGCAGTTACAAGGGGGATACAGATACGCAGTATTTT
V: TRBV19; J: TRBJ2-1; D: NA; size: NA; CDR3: CASTNPRAGEQFF; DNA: TGTGCCAGTACCAATCCCCGGGCCGGTGAGCAGTTCTTC
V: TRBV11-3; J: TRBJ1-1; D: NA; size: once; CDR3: CASSHPSAGQNTEAFF; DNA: TGTGCCAGCAGCCACCCCTCAGCGGGACAGAACACTGAAGCTTTCTTT
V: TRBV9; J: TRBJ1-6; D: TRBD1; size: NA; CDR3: CASSPRQGGSPLHF; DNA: TGTGCCAGCAGCCCGAGACAGGGGGGCTCACCCCTCCACTTT
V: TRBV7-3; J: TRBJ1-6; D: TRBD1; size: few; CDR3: CASSYTGDSPLHF; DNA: TGTGCCAGCAGTTATACAGGGGATTCACCCCTCCACTTT
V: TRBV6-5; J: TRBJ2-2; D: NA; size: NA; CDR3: CASSWVTGELFF; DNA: TGTGCCAGCAGTTGGGTTACCGGGGAGCTGTTTTTT
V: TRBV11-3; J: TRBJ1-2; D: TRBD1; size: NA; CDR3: CASSPLTGVIYGYTF; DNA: TGTGCCAGCAGCCCCTTGACAGGGGTGATCTATGGCTACACCTTC
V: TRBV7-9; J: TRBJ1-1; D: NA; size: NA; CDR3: CASSLKVNTEAFF; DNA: TGTGCCAGCAGCTTAAAGGTGAACACTGAAGCTTTCTTT
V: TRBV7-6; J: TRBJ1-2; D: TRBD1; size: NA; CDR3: CASRPPGTGEGYTF; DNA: TGTGCCAGCAGACCCCCCGGGACAGGGGAGGGCTACACCTTC
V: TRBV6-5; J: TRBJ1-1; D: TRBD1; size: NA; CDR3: CASSYLQGVTEAFF; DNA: TGTGCCAGCAGTTACTTACAGGGGGTCACAGAAGCTTTCTTT
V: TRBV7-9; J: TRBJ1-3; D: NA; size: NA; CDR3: CASSPGQPHSGNTIYF; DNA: TGTGCCAGCAGCCCCGGACAGCCTCACTCTGGAAACACCATATATTTT
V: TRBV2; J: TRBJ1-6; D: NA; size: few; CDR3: CASKWTENSPLHF; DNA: TGTGCCAGCAAATGGACAGAAAATTCACCCCTCCACTTT
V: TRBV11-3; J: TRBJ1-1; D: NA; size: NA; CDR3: CASSSRTGEQLGTEAFF; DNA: TGTGCCAGCAGCTCCCGCACCGGGGAGCAACTAGGGACTGAAGCTTTCTTT
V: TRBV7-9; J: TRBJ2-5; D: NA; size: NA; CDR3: CASSSSHGTQYF; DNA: TGTGCCAGCAGCTCCTCCCATGGGACCCAGTACTTC
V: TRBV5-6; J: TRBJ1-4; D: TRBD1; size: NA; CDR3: CASSLLTTGAYEKLFF; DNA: TGTGCCAGCAGCTTGTTAACCACAGGGGCATATGAAAAACTGTTTTTT
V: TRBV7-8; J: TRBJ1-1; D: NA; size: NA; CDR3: CASSLERNTEAFF; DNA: TGTGCCAGCAGCTTAGAGAGGAACACTGAAGCTTTCTTT
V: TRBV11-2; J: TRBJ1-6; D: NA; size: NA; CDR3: CASSPDGNSPLHF; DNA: TGTGCCAGCAGCCCCGACGGTAATTCACCCCTCCACTTT
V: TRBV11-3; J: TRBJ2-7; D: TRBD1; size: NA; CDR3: CASSFRTGGPYEQYF; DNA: TGTGCCAGCAGTTTCAGAACAGGGGGCCCCTACGAGCAGTACTTC
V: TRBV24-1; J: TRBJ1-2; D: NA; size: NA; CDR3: CATSGLRAGDYGYTF; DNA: TGTGCCACCAGTGGGCTAAGAGCGGGTGACTATGGCTACACCTTC
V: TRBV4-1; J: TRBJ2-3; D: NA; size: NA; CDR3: CASSQDQLVQTDTQYF; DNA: TGCGCCAGCAGCCAAGACCAGTTAGTGCAAACAGATACGCAGTATTTT
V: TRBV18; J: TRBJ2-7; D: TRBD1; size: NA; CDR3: CASSYRDRVYEQYF; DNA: TGTGCCAGCTCATACCGGGACAGGGTTTATGAGCAGTACTTC
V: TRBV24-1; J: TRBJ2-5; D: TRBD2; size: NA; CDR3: CATSVWTSGQETQYF; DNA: TGTGCCACCAGTGTCTGGACTAGCGGCCAAGAGACCCAGTACTTC
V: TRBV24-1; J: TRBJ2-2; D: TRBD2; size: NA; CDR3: CATSPRGLAGVTGELFF; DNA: TGTGCCACCAGCCCGAGGGGACTAGCGGGAGTCACCGGGGAGCTGTTTTTT
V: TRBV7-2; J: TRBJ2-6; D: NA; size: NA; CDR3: CASSLGSSGANVLTF; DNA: TGTGCCAGCAGCTTAGGAAGCTCTGGGGCCAACGTCCTGACTTTC
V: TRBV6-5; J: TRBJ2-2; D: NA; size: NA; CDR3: CASSLDGTGELFF; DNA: TGTGCCAGCAGTCTGGACGGGACCGGGGAGCTGTTTTTT
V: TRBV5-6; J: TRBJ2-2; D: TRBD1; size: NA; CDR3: CASSLVWDREGRTGELFF; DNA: TGTGCCAGCAGCTTGGTCTGGGACAGGGAGGGTCGGACCGGGGAGCTGTTTTTT
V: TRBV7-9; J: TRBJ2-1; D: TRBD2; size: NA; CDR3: CASSLRLAGGIDEQFF; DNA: TGTGCCAGCAGCTTACGGCTAGCGGGGGGGATCGATGAGCAGTTCTTC
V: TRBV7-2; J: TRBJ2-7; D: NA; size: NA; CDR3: CASSLSGISSYEQYF; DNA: TGTGCCAGCAGCTTAAGTGGGATTAGCTCCTACGAGCAGTACTTC
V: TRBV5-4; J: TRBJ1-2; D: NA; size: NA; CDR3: CASSLAANYGYTF; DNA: TGTGCCAGCAGCCTTGCAGCTAACTATGGCTACACCTTC
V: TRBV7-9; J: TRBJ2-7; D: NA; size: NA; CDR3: CASIAKVGRTLDEQYF; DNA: TGTGCCAGCATCGCCAAAGTTGGACGGACCCTCGACGAGCAGTACTTC
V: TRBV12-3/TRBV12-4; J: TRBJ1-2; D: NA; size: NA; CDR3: CASSLLGPGGYTF; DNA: TGTGCCAGCAGTTTATTGGGGCCGGGAGGCTACACCTTC
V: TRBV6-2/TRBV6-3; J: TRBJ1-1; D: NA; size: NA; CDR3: CASSYWVNTEAFF; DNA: TGTGCCAGCAGTTACTGGGTGAACACTGAAGCTTTCTTT